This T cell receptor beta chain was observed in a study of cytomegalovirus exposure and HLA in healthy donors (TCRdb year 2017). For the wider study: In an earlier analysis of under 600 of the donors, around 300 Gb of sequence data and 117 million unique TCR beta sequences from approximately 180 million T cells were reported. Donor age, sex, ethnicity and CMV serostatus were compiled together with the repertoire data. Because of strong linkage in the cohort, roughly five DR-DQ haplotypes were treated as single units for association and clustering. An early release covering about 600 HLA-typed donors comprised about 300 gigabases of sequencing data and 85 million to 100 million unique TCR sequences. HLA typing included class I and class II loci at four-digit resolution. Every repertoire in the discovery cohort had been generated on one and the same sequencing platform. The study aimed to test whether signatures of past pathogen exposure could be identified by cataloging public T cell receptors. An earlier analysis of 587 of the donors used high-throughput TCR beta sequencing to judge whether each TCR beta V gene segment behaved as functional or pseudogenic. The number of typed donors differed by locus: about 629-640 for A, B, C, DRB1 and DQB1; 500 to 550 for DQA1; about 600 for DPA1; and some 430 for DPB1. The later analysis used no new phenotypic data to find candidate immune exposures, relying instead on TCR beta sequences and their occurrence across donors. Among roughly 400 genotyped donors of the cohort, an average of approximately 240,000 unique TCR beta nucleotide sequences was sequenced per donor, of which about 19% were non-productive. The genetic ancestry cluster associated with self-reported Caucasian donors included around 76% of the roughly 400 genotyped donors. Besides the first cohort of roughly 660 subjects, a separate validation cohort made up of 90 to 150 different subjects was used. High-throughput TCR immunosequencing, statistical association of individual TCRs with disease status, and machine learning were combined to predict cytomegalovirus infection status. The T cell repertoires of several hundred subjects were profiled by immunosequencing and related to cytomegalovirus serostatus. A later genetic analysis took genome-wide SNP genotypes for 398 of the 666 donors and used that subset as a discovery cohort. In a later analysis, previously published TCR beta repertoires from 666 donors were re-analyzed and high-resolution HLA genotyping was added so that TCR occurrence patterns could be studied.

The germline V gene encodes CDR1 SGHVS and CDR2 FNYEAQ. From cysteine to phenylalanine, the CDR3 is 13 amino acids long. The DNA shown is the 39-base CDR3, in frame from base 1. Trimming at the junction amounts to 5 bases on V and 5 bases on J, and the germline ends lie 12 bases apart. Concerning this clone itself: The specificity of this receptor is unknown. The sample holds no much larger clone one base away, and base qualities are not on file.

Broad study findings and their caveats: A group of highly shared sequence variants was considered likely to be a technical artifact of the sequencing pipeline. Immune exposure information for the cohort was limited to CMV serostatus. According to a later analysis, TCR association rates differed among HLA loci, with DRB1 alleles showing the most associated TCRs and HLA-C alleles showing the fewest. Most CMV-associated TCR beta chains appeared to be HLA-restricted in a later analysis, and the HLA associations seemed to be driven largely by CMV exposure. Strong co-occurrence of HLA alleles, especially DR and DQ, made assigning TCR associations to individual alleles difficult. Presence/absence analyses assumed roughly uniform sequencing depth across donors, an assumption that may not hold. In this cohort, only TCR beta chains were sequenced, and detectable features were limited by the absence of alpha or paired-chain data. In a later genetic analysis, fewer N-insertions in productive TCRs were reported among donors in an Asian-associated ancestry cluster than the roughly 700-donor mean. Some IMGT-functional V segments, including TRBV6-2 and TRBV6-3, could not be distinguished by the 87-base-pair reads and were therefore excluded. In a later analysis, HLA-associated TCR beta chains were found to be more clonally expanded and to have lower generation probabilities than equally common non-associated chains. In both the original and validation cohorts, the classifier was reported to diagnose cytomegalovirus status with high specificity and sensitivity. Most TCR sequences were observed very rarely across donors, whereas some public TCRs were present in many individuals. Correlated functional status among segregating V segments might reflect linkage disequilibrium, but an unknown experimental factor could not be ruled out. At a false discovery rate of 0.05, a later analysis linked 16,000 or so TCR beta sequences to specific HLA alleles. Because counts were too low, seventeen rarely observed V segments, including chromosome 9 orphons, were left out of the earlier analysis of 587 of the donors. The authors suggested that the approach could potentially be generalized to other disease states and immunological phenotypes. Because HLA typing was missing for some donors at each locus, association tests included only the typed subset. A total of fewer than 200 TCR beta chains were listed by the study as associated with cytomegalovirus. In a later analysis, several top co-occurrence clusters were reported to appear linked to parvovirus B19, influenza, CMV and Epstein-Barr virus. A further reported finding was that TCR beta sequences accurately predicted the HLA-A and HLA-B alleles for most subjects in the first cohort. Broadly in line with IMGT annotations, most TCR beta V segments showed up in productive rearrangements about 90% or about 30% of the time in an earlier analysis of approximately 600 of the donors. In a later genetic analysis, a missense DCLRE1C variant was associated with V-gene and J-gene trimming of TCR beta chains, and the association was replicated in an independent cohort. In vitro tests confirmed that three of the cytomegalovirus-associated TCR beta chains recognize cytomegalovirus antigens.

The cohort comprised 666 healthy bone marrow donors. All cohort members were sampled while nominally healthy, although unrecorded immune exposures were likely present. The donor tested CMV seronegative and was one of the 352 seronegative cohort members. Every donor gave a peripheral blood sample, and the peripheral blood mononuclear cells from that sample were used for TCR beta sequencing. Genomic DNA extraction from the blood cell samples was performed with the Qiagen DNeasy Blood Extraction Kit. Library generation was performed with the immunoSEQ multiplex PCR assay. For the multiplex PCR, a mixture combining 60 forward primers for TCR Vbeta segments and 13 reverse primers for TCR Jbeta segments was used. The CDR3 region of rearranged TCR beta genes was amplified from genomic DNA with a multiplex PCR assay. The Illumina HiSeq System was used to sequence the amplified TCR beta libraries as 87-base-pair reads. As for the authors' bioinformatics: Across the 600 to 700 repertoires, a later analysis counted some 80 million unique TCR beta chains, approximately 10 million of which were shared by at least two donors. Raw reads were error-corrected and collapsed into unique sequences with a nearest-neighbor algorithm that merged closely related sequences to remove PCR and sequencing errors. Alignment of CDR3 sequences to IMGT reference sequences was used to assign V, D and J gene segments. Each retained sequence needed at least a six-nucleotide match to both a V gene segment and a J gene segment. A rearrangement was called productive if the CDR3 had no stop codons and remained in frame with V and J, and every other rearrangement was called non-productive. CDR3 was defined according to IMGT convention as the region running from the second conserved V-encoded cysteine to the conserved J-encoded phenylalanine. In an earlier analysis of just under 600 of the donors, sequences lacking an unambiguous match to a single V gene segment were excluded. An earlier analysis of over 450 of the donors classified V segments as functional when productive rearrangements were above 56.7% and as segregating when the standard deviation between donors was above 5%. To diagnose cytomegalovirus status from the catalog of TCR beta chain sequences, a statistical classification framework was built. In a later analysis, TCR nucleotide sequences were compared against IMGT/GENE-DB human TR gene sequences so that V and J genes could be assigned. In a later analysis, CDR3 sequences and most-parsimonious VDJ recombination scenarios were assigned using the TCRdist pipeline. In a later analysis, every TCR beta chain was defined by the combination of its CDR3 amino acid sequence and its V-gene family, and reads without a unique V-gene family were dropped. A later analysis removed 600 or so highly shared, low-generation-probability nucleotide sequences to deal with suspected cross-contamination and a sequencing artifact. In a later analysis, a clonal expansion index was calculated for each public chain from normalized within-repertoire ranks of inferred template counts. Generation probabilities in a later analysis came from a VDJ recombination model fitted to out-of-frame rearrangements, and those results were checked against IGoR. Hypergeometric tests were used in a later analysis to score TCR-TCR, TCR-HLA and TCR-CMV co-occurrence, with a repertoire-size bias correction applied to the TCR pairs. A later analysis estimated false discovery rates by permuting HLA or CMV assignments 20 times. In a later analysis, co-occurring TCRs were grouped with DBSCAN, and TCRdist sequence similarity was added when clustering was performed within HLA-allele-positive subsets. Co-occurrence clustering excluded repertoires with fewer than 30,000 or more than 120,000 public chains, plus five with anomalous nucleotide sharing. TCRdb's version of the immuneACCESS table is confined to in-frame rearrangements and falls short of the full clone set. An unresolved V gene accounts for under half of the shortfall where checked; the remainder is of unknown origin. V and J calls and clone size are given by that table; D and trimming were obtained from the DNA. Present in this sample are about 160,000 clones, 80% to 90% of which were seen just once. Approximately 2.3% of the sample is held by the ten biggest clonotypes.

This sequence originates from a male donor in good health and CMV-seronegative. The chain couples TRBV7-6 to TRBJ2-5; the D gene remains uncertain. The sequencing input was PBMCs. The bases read TGTGCCAGCAGCAATCGGCTGGAGGAGACCCAGTACTTC. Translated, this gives CASSNRLEETQYF. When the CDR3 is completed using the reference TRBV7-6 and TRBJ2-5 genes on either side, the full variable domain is GAGVSQSPRYKVTKRGQDVALRCDPISGHVSLYWYRQALGQGPEFLTYFNYEAQQDKSGLPNDRFSAERPEGSISTLTIQRTEQRDSAMYRCASSNRLEETQYFGPGTRLLVL.